Listed below are T cell receptor beta chains from one sample, sequenced in a study of regulatory T cells in long-lasting Graves disease. TCRdb called the multiplex PCR reads again in MiXCR, with one record for every CDR3 protein. Found here are about 350,000 distinct CDR3 sequences, 15% to 20% of them singletons; the top ten hold 20% to 25%. These data also formed part of another study, on T cells in Graves' hyperthyroidism and ophthalmopathy.

Sequences were derived from peripheral blood mononuclear cells (PBMCs), sampled at new diagnosis, from a patient treated with antithyroid drugs. These TCRs come from a woman aged 18-29 years with Graves disease. Each CDR3 is given with its conserved first and last residue. Each record gives: CDR3 protein, J gene, V gene.

CSARRTSGNYEQYF TRBJ2-7 TRBV20-1
CASSFSPPGEAFF TRBJ1-1 TRBV6-5
CASSSQGGALLEQYF TRBJ2-7 TRBV12-3/TRBV12-4
CASSLGAGTSGTSTDTQYF TRBJ2-3 TRBV7-6
CASSLGTRQGHWTF TRBJ1-2 TRBV5-1
CASSLQGAHYGYTF TRBJ1-2 TRBV5-4
CASSSHDNEQFF TRBJ2-1 TRBV11-1
CASSGGQGSGNTIYF TRBJ1-3 TRBV5-1
CASSLLATGWRTYGYTF TRBJ1-2 TRBV6-2/TRBV6-3
CSVERGRNEQYF TRBJ2-7 TRBV29-1
CASRPRDPRYEQYF TRBJ2-7 TRBV3-1
CASSDQLNEKLFF TRBJ1-4 TRBV6-2/TRBV6-3
CASSTPGGNTQYF TRBJ2-3 TRBV6-1
CSVGDGAGGYTDTQYF TRBJ2-3 TRBV29-1
CAWTLGRANTEAFF TRBJ1-1 TRBV30
CASSQVDGQENEKLFF TRBJ1-4 TRBV4-2
CASSLTGTSGSSDTQYF TRBJ2-3 TRBV7-3
CASRTSGDTDTQYF TRBJ2-3 TRBV6-1
CSALQGYNEKLFF TRBJ1-4 TRBV20-1
CASSHQTSGAYEQYF TRBJ2-7 TRBV6-2/TRBV6-3
CASSLARGTGGRTGELFF TRBJ2-2 TRBV7-8
CASSPKQGVYEKLFF TRBJ1-4 TRBV14
CASSLGGATTDTQYF TRBJ2-3 TRBV7-3
CASSYGQNYGYTF TRBJ1-2 TRBV6-5
CASSDWGRGYEQFF TRBJ2-1 TRBV6-2/TRBV6-3
CASSRARVGGETQYF TRBJ2-5 TRBV3-1
CASSPRDLYEQYF TRBJ2-7 TRBV5-6
CASSRVRESGDEQFF - TRBV5-1
CAWSPGRSYEQYF TRBJ2-7 TRBV30
CASSSDGGGLYNEQFF TRBJ2-1 TRBV11-3
CAGSSLQGEAFF TRBJ1-1 TRBV28
CAWSDGGRDTQYF TRBJ2-3 TRBV30
CASSVGTGQAYEQYF TRBJ2-7 TRBV9
CAWDQGYEAFF TRBJ1-1 TRBV30
CASSTDRPYEQYF TRBJ2-7 TRBV7-8
CASSPFATSGSKDEQFF TRBJ2-1 TRBV5-1
CASSLAGSQETQYF TRBJ2-5 TRBV5-1
CASSEHGQGNYGYTF TRBJ1-2 TRBV6-1
CASSPGTGPYNEQFF TRBJ2-1 TRBV7-2
CASSLWAGPQLETQYF TRBJ2-5 TRBV7-9
CASSQRRTGGTNTGELFF TRBJ2-2 TRBV11-2
CASNREGHMETQYF TRBJ2-5 TRBV12-3/TRBV12-4
CASSLEGAGPYTQYF TRBJ2-3 TRBV7-6
CASSQEGGGNIQYF TRBJ2-4 TRBV4-1
CASSLVFSDLHF TRBJ1-6 TRBV12-3/TRBV12-4